These T cell receptor beta chains were read from a single sample in a study of shared clonotypes between healthy human individuals. Assay: immunoSEQ multiplex PCR; the TCRdb copy retains only in-frame clones and omits some. This sample has some 2,000,000 clones, with 85% to 95% found just once. Sequencing used naive CD4+ T cells sorted from blood. The receptors were gathered from a man between 18 and 35 years old in good health. The CDR3 runs from the conserved cysteine through the conserved F or W. Fields, in order: V gene, J gene, clone size, CDR3 protein. Only some rows state a clone size, as once, few, many or a class for expanded clones.

TRBV10-3	TRBJ2-1	-	CAISGRVAGSDEQFF
TRBV6-6	TRBJ1-1	-	CASRIPAALNTEAFF
TRBV7-9	TRBJ1-3	-	CASSLGTTDGDTIYF
TRBV5-1	TRBJ1-4	-	CASSPDRPTNEKLFF
TRBV18	TRBJ1-2	-	CASSPPIGPGYGYTF
TRBV4-1	TRBJ2-7	-	CASSPGPGYEQYF
TRBV6-1	TRBJ2-7	-	CASSVADSYEQYF
TRBV6-5	TRBJ1-6	-	CASSYSPGWDNSPLHF
TRBV19	TRBJ2-6	few	CASSGQANVLTF
TRBV10-3	TRBJ1-4	once	CAISGGGNEKLFF
TRBV7-2	TRBJ2-5	-	CASSAGLQETQYF
TRBV6-1	TRBJ2-5	-	CASSHTGGYETQYF
TRBV9	TRBJ1-3	-	CASSVGVGATSGNTIYF
TRBV28	TRBJ1-1	once	CASSLSGLNTEAFF
TRBV11-2	TRBJ2-5	-	CASSLAGQGARETQYF
TRBV7-9	TRBJ1-5	-	CASSLEPGHQPQHF
TRBV5-1	TRBJ2-1	-	CASSLTSESSEQFF
TRBV5-6	TRBJ1-5	-	CASSLTGSSQPQHF
TRBV27	TRBJ2-7	-	CASSRGAVLWYEQYF
TRBV7-9	TRBJ2-7	-	CASSLTINRKRESPGEQYF
TRBV4-1	TRBJ1-5	once	CASSQDRGFGQDVSNQPQHF
TRBV6-4	TRBJ1-5	-	CASAPGDDQPQHF
TRBV30	TRBJ2-5	-	CAWSVKGQGLWTQYF
TRBV9	TRBJ2-3	-	CASSVTPITDTQYF